The 18 T cell receptor beta chains below all came from one sample that was sequenced in a study of blood T cell repertoires in COVID-19. Repertoires were generated with immunoSEQ multiplex PCR, while TCRdb's copy carries only in-frame clones and drops some. The table has about 88,000 clones, approximately 88% seen once; the top ten hold around 10%. The sequencing input was peripheral blood. The receptors come from a man older than 75 with acute or convalescent COVID-19.

V and J are TRBV18 and TRBJ2-6; no clear D. In germline, CDR1 is KGHSH, CDR2 LQKENI. V was cut by 6 bases and J by 2 bases, with 11 bases left in between. The CDR3 has 15 amino acids. CDR3 amino acids: CASSLTSPGANVLTF. In DNA form, the CDR3 reads TGTGCCAGCTCTCTGACATCCCCTGGGGCCAACGTCCTGACTTTC.

The V call is TRBV7-2, the J call TRBJ2-1, with 9 bases that match TRBD1. V gave up 6 bases and J gave up 4 bases; unmatched junction bases: 7. The germline CDR1 and CDR2 sequences are SGHTA and FQGNSA. CDR3 length: 15 amino acids. The CDR3 sequence: CASRVRQGGYNEQFF. CDR3 in DNA: TGTGCCAGCAGGGTCCGACAGGGGGGGTACAATGAGCAGTTCTTC.

This clone was seen a handful of times. The rearrangement joins TRBV6-5 to TRBJ2-5; D is perhaps TRBD2 (7 bases). Between the trimmed V and J ends, which lost 7 bases and 4 bases, there was a span of 19 bases. Germline CDR1 is MNHEY and CDR2 is SVGAGI. The CDR3 sequence is 15 residues long. CDR3 residues: CASTPGWGGLETQYF. DNA for the CDR3: TGTGCCAGCACTCCCGGGTGGGGGGGGCTAGAGACCCAGTACTTC.

The CDR3 DNA sequence: TGTGCCAGCAGCTCCGACGGGAAGATGAACACTGAAGCTTTCTTT. Translating gives CASSSDGKMNTEAFF. The V and J genes are TRBV7-2 and TRBJ1-1; D remains unclear. Looked up from germline, CDR1 is SGHTA and CDR2 is FQGNSA. Trimming took off 4 bases at V and 0 bases at J, with 12 bases between the two ends. There are 15 residues in the CDR3.

The chain employs TRBV7-3 and TRBJ2-1; 11 bases agree with TRBD2. The V gene's germline CDR1 is SGHTA and CDR2 FQGTGA. The CDR3 consists of 18 residues. V was pared by 4 bases and J by 2 bases, with 10 bases of the junction left unmatched. Written as DNA, the CDR3 is TGTGCCAGCAGCTCCGAAAGGGCTAGCGGGAGGACCTACAATGAGCAGTTCTTC. It encodes CASSSERASGRTYNEQFF.

The chain uses TRBV25-1 and TRBJ2-2; 11 nucleotides match TRBD1. V lost 8 bases, J lost 7 bases, and 3 bases stayed unmatched. Germline loops: CDR1 MGHDK, CDR2 SYGVNS. There are 13 residues in the CDR3. CDR3 sequence (DNA): TGTGCCAGCGGACAGGGGGCGGGCGGGGAGCTGTTTTTT. Translating gives CASGQGAGGELFF. The full variable domain, in which reference TRBV25-1 and TRBJ2-2 provide the parts outside the CDR3, is EADIYQTPRYLVIGTGKKITLECSQTMGHDKMYWYQQDPGMELHLIHYSYGVNSTEKGDLSSESTVSRIRTEHFPLTLESARPSHTSQYLCASGQGAGGELFFGEGSRLTVL.

In its sample, this clone was seen a few times. The chain has TRBV5-1 and TRBJ1-1; TRBD1 aligns across 8 bases. From germline, CDR1 is SGHRS and CDR2 YFSETQ. After removal of 3 bases from V and 0 bases from J, the junction contained 10 bases not matched to a gene. The CDR3 runs to 17 residues. CDR3 DNA: TGCGCCAGCAGCTCAGTCCCGGGACAGGTTGTGAACACTGAAGCTTTCTTT. It is translated as CASSSVPGQVVNTEAFF.

This chain links TRBV7-8 with TRBJ2-3; a weak D match, TRBD2 (6 bases). The V and J ends lost 1 base and 1 base respectively, with 12 bases between them. The CDR3 loop spans 16 amino acids. Germline V gives CDR1 SGHVS, CDR2 FQNEAQ. The CDR3 region has the DNA TGTGCCAGCAGCTTAGAAACGGGGGAGGGCACAGATACGCAGTATTTT. It translates to CASSLETGEGTDTQYF.

The V and J genes are TRBV27 and TRBJ2-7; maybe TRBD1 (5 bases). The germline V and J ends were trimmed by 5 bases and 2 bases, with 19 bases remaining between them. Germline values: CDR1 MNHEY, CDR2 SMNVEV (reference sequence). The CDR3 loop spans 16 amino acids. In DNA, the CDR3 is TGTGCCAGCAGTCCCGACTTTCAGGGTAGGCCCTACGAGCAGTACTTC. This encodes CASSPDFQGRPYEQYF.

The gene calls are TRBV6-1 and TRBJ1-5; TRBD1 matches at 10 bases. Germline V CDR1 and CDR2: MNHNS, SASEGT. The CDR3 spans 16 residues. V shed 3 bases, J shed 6 bases, and the junction held 8 bases outside the gene matches. The DNA for the CDR3 is TGTGCCAGCAGTGACACCGGGACAGGGGTTGGTCAGCCCCAGCATTTT. Translation gives CASSDTGTGVGQPQHF.

This clone was counted a few times. The sample holds other DNA sequences that translate to the same CDR3. The CDR3 DNA follows: TGCGCCAGCAGTCGAGGGGGCCTTGGGTATGGCTACACCTTC. Translation: CASSRGGLGYGYTF. This chain joins TRBV4-1 and TRBJ1-2; 7 bases map to TRBD1. The CDR3 has 14 residues. Germline-derived CDR1 and CDR2 are MGHRA and YSYEKL. V lost 6 bases to trimming and J lost 5 bases; unmatched junction nucleotides: 9.

Written as DNA, the CDR3 is TGTGCCAGCAGCCCGCGTCTTATAGCGGGAGCCGAGCAGTACTTC. Protein product: CASSPRLIAGAEQYF. This rearrangement joins TRBV4-2 to TRBJ2-7, with 9 bases matching TRBD2. CDR3 length equals 15 residues. The germline CDR1 and CDR2 sequences are LGHNA and YNFKEQ. V lost 4 bases to trimming and J lost 6 bases; unmatched junction nucleotides: 10.

This clone was seen just once. The rearrangement uses TRBV27 and TRBJ1-6; 8 nucleotides line up with TRBD1. Germline V CDR1 and CDR2: MNHEY, SMNVEV (reference sequence). V was pared by 2 bases and J by 7 bases, with 13 bases of the junction left unmatched. This CDR3 comprises 18 residues. The CDR3 reads CASSLQDRASSGNSPLHF. The CDR3 nucleotides read TGTGCCAGCAGTTTACAGGACAGGGCAAGTAGCGGCAATTCACCCCTCCACTTT.

CDR3 sequence: CASSSTYRATNEKLFF. CDR3 coding DNA: TGTGCCAGCTCATCTACTTACAGAGCAACTAATGAAAAACTGTTTTTT. This chain connects TRBV18 to TRBJ1-4, with D unresolved. Per the germline V gene, CDR1 is KGHSH and CDR2 is LQKENI. The CDR3 runs to 16 residues. Trimming shortened V by 5 bases and J by 0 bases, and 13 bases separated the two germline ends. Looking up the rest from reference TRBV18 and TRBJ1-4 gives the full variable domain: NAGVMQNPRHLVRRRGQEARLRCSPMKGHSHVYWYRQLPEEGLKFMVYLQKENIIDESGMPKERFSAEFPKEGPSILRIQQVVRGDSAAYFCASSSTYRATNEKLFFGSGTQLSVL.

Here the CDR3 reads CASSLGLLTSGSDTQYF. The CDR3, as DNA: TGCGCCAGCAGCTTGGGCCTTCTTACTAGCGGCTCGGATACGCAGTATTTT. This chain joins TRBV5-1 and TRBJ2-3, with TRBD2 identical over 8 bases. The CDR3 spans 17 residues. Germline CDR1 SGHRS, CDR2 YFSETQ. The junction had 12 bases not matched to a gene; V was cut back by 0 bases and J by 6 bases.

The V and J genes are TRBV2 and TRBJ1-1, with TRBD1 as a possible D gene (5 bases). This CDR3 is built from 13 residues. Germline-derived CDR1 and CDR2 are SNHLY and FYNNEI. The ends were cut back, 8 bases at V and 4 bases at J, with 14 bases in the middle. Written as DNA, the CDR3 is TGTGCCAGCGTTTCTTGGGGCCGCACTGAAGCTTTCTTT. It specifies CASVSWGRTEAFF.

The chain combines TRBV5-1 with TRBJ1-1; a weak D match, TRBD1 (6 bases). In germline, CDR1 is SGHRS, CDR2 YFSETQ. Trimming left V 4 bases short and J 1 base short, with 11 bases between. The CDR3 contains 14 residues. DNA for the CDR3: TGCGCCAGCAGCCCGGGGGGCACGAACACTGAAGCTTTCTTT. Translating it yields CASSPGGTNTEAFF.

The chain carries TRBV10-3 and TRBJ1-5; D remains ambiguous. The germline gives CDR1 ENHRY, CDR2 SYGVKD. V shed 2 bases and J shed 0 bases, with 8 bases lying between them. There are 15 residues in the CDR3. The CDR3 bases are TGTGCCATCAGTGAGGAGGCAGTTAGCAATCAGCCCCAGCATTTT. As protein: CAISEEAVSNQPQHF.